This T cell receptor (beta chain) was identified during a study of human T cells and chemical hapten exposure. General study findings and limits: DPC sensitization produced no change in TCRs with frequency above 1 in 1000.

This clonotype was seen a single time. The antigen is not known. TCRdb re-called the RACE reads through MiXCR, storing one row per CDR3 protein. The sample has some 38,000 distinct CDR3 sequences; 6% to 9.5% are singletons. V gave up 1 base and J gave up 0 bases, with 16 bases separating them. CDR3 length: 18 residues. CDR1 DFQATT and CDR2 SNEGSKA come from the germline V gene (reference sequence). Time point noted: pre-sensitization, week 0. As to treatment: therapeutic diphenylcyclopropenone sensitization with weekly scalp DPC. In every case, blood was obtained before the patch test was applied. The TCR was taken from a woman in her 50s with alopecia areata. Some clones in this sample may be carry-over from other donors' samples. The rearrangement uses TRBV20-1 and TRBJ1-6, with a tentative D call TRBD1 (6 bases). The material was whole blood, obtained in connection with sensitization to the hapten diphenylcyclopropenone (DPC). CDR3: CSARGRDTASSYNSPLHF. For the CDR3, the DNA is TGCAGTGCTAGAGGCCGGGACACCGCCAGCTCCTATAATTCACCCCTCCACTTT.